This T cell receptor beta chain was found in a study of cytomegalovirus exposure and HLA in healthy donors. Study context: A preliminary data release comprised tens of millions of unique TCRs obtained from HLA-typed donors.

Use of 60 Vbeta and 13 Jbeta primers characterized the PCR. Assay: immunoSEQ multiplex PCR; the TCRdb copy retains only in-frame clones and omits some. The sample carries 160,000 or so clones, around three quarters recorded once. The CDR3 is made up of 13 amino acids. Between the trimmed V and J ends, which lost 6 bases and 1 base, there was a span of 9 bases. The V gene's germline CDR1 is WSHSY and CDR2 SAAADI. On this clone itself: Its antigen remains unknown.

Study-level findings and limits: More clonal expansion characterized HLA-associated TCR beta chains than equally common others in a later analysis.

The TCR comes from a man aged 35 to 55 in good health and CMV-seronegative. This rearrangement joins TRBV10-2 to TRBJ1-1, with D hard to call. The material sequenced was PBMCs. CDR3 residues: CASRRAQNTEAFF. Here the CDR3 DNA reads TGCGCCAGCAGGAGAGCGCAGAACACTGAAGCTTTCTTT.